Following are 10 T cell receptor beta chains from one sample sequenced in a study of blood T cell repertoires in COVID-19. Measured with immunoSEQ multiplex PCR; TCRdb has only the in-frame clones, and not every one. The sample carries tens of thousands of clones, around 91% recorded once. Input material: peripheral blood. These receptor sequences come from a man aged 50 to 60 with COVID-19, enrolled during active disease.

The chain joins TRBV6-5 to TRBJ2-1; TRBD2 agrees at 8 bases. V shed 8 bases, J shed 2 bases, and the junction held 5 bases outside the gene matches. CDR3 length: 14 residues. Germline V gene lookup returns CDR1 MNHEY and CDR2 SVGAGI. The CDR3 protein is CASSSGSAYNEQFF. In DNA form, the CDR3 reads TGTGCCAGCTCGAGCGGGAGCGCCTACAATGAGCAGTTCTTC.

The chain joins TRBV10-1 to TRBJ2-4; TRBD1 agrees at 8 bases. In germline, CDR1 is WNHNN, CDR2 SYGVQD (reference sequence). CDR3 length equals 19 residues. The V segment lost 2 bases and the J segment 1 base; nucleotides outside the gene matches: 13. CDR3 residues: CASSELGQGVKGAKNIQYF. The CDR3 DNA reads TGCGCCAGCAGTGAGCTAGGACAGGGAGTTAAGGGTGCCAAAAACATTCAGTACTTC.

This clone was counted only a few times. This chain uses TRBV27 with TRBJ2-7; D may be TRBD2 (5 bases). This CDR3 has 13 residues. V was cut by 5 bases and J by 7 bases, with 15 bases left in between. The germline CDR1 and CDR2 sequences are MNHEY and SMNVEV (reference sequence). CDR3 residues: CASSRTDRREQYF. Here the CDR3 DNA reads TGTGCCAGCAGTCGAACGGATAGGAGGGAGCAGTACTTC.

This clone was detected only once. The chain uses TRBV9 and TRBJ1-4; 7 bases match TRBD1. V lost 4 bases, J lost 5 bases, and 11 bases stayed unmatched. The germline gives CDR1 SGDLS, CDR2 YYNGEE. The CDR3 totals 16 residues. The CDR3 here is CASSPQNRGTNEKLFF. CDR3 nucleotide sequence: TGTGCCAGCAGCCCCCAGAACAGGGGCACGAATGAAAAACTGTTTTTT.

The rearrangement joins TRBV19 to TRBJ2-6, with no clear D. Trimming stripped 3 bases from V and 0 bases from J, with 6 bases between. The CDR3 contains 15 residues. The germline gives CDR1 LNHDA, CDR2 SQIVND (reference sequence). The CDR3 nucleotides read TGTGCCAGTAGTATTCTACTCTCTGGGGCCAACGTCCTGACTTTC. Protein product: CASSILLSGANVLTF.

This chain uses TRBV7-2 with TRBJ1-2; 7 bases match TRBD1. Germline V gene sequence: CDR1 SGHTA, CDR2 FQGNSA. The junction had 8 bases not matched to a gene; V was cut back by 5 bases and J by 8 bases. This CDR3 comprises 13 residues. The CDR3 nucleotides read TGTGCCAGCAGCCCACAGGGGACAAGGGGCTACACCTTC. As protein: CASSPQGTRGYTF.

The J gene is TRBJ1-2, the V gene TRBV5-1, with TRBD1 as a possible D gene (5 bases). CDR1 and CDR2 (germline): SGHRS, YFSETQ. Trimming shortened V by 3 bases and J by 2 bases, and 11 bases separated the two germline ends. The CDR3 is made up of 14 amino acids. CDR3 in amino acids: CASSSAGGNYGYTF. The CDR3 nucleotides are TGCGCCAGCAGCTCCGCCGGGGGGAACTATGGCTACACCTTC.

The chain is built from TRBV28 and TRBJ1-4, with 8 bases fitting TRBD1. V trimming: 2 bases; J trimming: 6 bases; junction bases outside the gene matches: 5. CDR3 length: 15 amino acids. Germline V gives CDR1 MDHEN, CDR2 SYDVKM. CDR3 bases: TGTGCCAGCAGTTTAGCAGGGGGCAGGGATGAAAAACTGTTTTTT. Protein: CASSLAGGRDEKLFF.

The chain uses TRBV12-3 or TRBV12-4 and TRBJ2-1; D ambiguous. The CDR3 is made up of 12 amino acids. Trimming removed 5 bases from V and 9 bases from J, with 11 bases in between. CDR3 amino acids: CASSLDSREQFF. In nucleotides, the CDR3 is TGTGCCAGCAGTCTAGACTCCCGTGAGCAGTTCTTC.

The chain is built from TRBV7-9 and TRBJ2-7, with D possibly matching TRBD2 (5 bases). Germline V CDR1 and CDR2: SEHNR, FQNEAQ (reference sequence). The CDR3 runs to 13 residues. Trimming pared 5 bases from V and 5 bases from J, leaving 13 bases between. The CDR3 reads CASSGRVSDEQYF. CDR3 nucleotide sequence: TGTGCCAGCAGCGGTAGGGTTAGCGACGAGCAGTACTTC.